This record covers a single TCR beta chain. This record belongs to a study of blood T cell repertoires in COVID-19. The data were produced by immunoSEQ multiplex PCR, yet TCRdb's version contains in-frame clones alone and is incomplete. This sample yields over 95,000 clones, of which 85% are seen a single time; about an eighth belongs to the top ten. Trimming removed 3 bases at V and 4 bases at J, with 19 bases between. The CDR3 extends over 17 amino acids. Per the germline V gene, CDR1 is LNHDA and CDR2 is SQIVND (reference sequence). V and J are TRBV19 and TRBJ2-1, with D possibly being TRBD2 (6 bases). The clonotype originates from a human donor in a cohort sampled during active COVID-19. The material sequenced was peripheral blood. CDR3 sequence: CASSISPWAGLYNEQFF. The CDR3 nucleotides read TGTGCCAGTAGTATCTCCCCCTGGGCGGGGCTTTACAATGAGCAGTTCTTC.